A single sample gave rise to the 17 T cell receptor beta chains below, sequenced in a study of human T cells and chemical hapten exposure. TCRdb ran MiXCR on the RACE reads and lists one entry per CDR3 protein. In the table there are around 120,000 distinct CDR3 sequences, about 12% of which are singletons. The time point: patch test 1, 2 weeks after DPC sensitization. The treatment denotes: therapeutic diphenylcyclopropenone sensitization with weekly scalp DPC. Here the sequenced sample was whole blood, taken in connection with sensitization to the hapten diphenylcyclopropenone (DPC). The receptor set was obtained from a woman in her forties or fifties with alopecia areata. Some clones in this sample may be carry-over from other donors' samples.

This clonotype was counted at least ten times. The CDR3 region has the DNA TGTGCCAGCAGTTTAAGGGACTCGGATCAACTGTTTTTT. It codes for CASSLRDSDQLFF. The V call is TRBV12-3 or TRBV12-4, the J call TRBJ1-4; D may be TRBD1 (5 bases). Trimming left V 2 bases short and J 12 bases short, with 13 bases between. This CDR3 region has 13 residues.

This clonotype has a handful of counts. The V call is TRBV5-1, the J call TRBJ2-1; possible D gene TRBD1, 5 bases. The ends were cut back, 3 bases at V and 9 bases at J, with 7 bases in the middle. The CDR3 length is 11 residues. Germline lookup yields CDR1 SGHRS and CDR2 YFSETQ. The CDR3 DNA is TGCGCCAGCAGCTCCACAGGTGAGCAGTTCTTC. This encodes CASSSTGEQFF.

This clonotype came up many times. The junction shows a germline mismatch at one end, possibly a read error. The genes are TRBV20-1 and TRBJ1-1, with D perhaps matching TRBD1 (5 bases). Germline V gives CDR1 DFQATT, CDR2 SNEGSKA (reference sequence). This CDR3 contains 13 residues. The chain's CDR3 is CSASRGNIAEAFF. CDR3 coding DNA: TGCAGTGCTAGTAGGGGAAACATCGCTGAGGCTTTCTTT.

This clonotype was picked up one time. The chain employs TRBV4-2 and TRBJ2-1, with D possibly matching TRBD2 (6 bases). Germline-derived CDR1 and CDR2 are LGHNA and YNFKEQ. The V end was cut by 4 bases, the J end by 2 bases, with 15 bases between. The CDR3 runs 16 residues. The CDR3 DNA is TGTGCCAGCAGCCTAGTAGGGAGGAGCACCTACAATGAGCAGTTCTTC. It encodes CASSLVGRSTYNEQFF.

For the CDR3, the DNA is TGTGCCAGCAGCCGGATGGGCTCGAGGGGGGGATTTGGGACCCAGTACTTC. This codes for CASSRMGSRGGFGTQYF. The chain couples TRBV7-8 to TRBJ2-5, with D perhaps matching TRBD2 (7 bases). Looked up from germline, CDR1 is SGHVS and CDR2 is FQNEAQ. Trimming cost V 5 bases and J 7 bases, with 26 bases left between them. This CDR3 has 17 amino acids.

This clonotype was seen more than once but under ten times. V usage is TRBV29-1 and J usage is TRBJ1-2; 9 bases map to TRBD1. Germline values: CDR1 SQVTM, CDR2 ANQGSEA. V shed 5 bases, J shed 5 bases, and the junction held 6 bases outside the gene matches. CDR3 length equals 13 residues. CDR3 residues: CSVLGTGWYGYTF. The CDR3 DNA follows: TGCAGCGTTTTGGGGACAGGGTGGTATGGCTACACCTTC.

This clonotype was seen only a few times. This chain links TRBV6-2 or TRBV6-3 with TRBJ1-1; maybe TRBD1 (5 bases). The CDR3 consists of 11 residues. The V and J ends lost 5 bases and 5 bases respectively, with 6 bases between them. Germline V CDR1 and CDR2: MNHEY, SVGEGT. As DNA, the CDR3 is TGTGCCAGCAGTGACAGAACTGAAGCTTTCTTT. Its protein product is CASSDRTEAFF.

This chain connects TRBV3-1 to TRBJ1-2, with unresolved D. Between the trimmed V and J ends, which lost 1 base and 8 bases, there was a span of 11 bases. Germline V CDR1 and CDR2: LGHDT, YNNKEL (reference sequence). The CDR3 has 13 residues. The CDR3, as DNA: TGTGCCAGCAGCCAAGGAGTACTCCTGGGCTACACCTTC. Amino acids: CASSQGVLLGYTF. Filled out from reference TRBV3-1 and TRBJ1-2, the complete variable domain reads DTAVSQTPKYLVTQMGNDKSIKCEQNLGHDTMYWYKQDSKKFLKIMFSYNNKELIINETVPNRFSPKSPDKAHLNLHINSLELGDSAVYFCASSQGVLLGYTFGSGTRLTVV.

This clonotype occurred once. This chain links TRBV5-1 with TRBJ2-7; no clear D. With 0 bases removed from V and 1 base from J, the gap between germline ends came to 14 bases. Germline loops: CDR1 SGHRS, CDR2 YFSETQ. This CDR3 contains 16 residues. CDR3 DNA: TGCGCCAGCAGCTTGGCCTATCGGATCGATTCCTACGAGCAGTACTTC. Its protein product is CASSLAYRIDSYEQYF.

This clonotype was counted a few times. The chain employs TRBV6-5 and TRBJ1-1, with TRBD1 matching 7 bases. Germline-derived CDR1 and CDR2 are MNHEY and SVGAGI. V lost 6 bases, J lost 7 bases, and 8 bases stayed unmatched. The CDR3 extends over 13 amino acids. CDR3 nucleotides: TGTGCCAGCAGCCTTACGGGACAGCTTGAAGCTTTCTTT. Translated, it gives CASSLTGQLEAFF.

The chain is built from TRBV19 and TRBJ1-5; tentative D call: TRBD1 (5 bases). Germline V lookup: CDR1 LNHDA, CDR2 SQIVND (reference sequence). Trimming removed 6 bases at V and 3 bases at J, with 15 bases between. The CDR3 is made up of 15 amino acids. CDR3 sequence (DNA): TGTGCCAGTAGCCGGCAGGGTAGCGACAATCAGCCCCAGCATTTT. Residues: CASSRQGSDNQPQHF.

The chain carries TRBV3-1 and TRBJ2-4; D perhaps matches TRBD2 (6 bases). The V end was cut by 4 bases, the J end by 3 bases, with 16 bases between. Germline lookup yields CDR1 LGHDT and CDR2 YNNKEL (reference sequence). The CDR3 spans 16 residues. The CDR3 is CASSPPNTAGKNIQYF. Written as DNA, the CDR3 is TGTGCCAGCAGCCCTCCGAACACAGCGGGCAAAAACATTCAGTACTTC.

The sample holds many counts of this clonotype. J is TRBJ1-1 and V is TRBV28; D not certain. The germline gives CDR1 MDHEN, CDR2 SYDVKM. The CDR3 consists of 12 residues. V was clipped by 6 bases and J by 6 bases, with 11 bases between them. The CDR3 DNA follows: TGTGCCAGCAGCCCCCGGGTCGCTGAAGCTTTCTTT. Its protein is CASSPRVAEAFF.

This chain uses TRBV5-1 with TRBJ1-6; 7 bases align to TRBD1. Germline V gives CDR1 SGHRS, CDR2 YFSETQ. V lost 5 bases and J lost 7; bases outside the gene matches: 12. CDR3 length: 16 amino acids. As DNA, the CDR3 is TGCGCCAGCAGTTCGACAGGGATAAGCAAGAATTCACCCCTCCACTTT. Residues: CASSSTGISKNSPLHF.

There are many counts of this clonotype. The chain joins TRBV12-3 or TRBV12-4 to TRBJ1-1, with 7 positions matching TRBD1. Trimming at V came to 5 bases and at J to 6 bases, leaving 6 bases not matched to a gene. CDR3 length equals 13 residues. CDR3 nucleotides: TGTGCCAGCAGTGGAACAGGGGTTTCTGAAGCTTTCTTT. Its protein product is CASSGTGVSEAFF.

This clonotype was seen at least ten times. The CDR3 DNA sequence: TGTGCCAGCTCCACGGACTCCTCTGAAGCTTTCTTT. Encoded protein: CASSTDSSEAFF. The rearrangement uses TRBV18 and TRBJ1-1; no clear D. The length of the CDR3 is 12 residues. V gave up 6 bases and J gave up 6 bases, with 11 bases separating them. CDR1 is KGHSH, CDR2 LQKENI, per germline.

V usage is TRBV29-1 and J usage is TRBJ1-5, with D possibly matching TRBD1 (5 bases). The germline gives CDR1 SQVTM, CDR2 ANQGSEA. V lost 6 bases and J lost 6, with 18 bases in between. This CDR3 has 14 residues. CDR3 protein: CSVSPGVQGQPQHF. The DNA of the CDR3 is TGCAGCGTGTCGCCTGGGGTTCAGGGTCAGCCCCAGCATTTT.